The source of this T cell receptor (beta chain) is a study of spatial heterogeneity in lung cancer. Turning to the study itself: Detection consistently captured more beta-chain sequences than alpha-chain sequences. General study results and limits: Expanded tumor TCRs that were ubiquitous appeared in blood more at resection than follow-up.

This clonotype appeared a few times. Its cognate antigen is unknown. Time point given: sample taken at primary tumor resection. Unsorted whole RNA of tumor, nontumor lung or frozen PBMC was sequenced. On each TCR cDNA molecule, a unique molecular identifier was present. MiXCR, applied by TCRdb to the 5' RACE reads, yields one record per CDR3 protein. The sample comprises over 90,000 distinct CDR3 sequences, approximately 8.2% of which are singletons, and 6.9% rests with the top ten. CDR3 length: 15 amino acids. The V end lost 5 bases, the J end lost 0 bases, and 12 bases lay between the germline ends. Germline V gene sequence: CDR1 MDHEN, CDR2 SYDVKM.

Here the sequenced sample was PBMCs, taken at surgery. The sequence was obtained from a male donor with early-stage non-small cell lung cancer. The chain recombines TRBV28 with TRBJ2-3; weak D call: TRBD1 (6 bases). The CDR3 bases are TGTGCCAGCAGTCAGGGGCGGGTTAGCACAGATACGCAGTATTTT. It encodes CASSQGRVSTDTQYF.